The clone carrying this TCR beta chain has a handful of counts. The junction departs from germline at one end; a sequencing error may be responsible. The data originate from a study of molecular identifiers for immune sequencing clone quantification. TCRdb re-derived calls from the PCR reads in MiXCR, one entry per CDR3 protein. Here the sample spans fewer than 350,000 distinct CDR3 sequences, about 21% being singletons. The sequence came from a human donor in good health. Some libraries in this study had Jurkat cell RNA spiked in. The sequenced sample was naive CD8+ T cells from blood, with Jurkat cell RNA spiked in. As to subset: FACS-sorted CD8+CD4-CCR7+CD45RA+ naive T cells.

The CDR3 DNA is TGTGCCAGCAGCCCATCGGGGCTCGAAGCTCTCTTT. Residues: CASSPSGLEALF. The chain combines TRBV13 with TRBJ1-1; D is possibly TRBD1 (5 bases). The CDR3 sequence is 12 residues long. Germline V gene sequence: CDR1 PRHDT, CDR2 FYEKMQ (reference sequence).